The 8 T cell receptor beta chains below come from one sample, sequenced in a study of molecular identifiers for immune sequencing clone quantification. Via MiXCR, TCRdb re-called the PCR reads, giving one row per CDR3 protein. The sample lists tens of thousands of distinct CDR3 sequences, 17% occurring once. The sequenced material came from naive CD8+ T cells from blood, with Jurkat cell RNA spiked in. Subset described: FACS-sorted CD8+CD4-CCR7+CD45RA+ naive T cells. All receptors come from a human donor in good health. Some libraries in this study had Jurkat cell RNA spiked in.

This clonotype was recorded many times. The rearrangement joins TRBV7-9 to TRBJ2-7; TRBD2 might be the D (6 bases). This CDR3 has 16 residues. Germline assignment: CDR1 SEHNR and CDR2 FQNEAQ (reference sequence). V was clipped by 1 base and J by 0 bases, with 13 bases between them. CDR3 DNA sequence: TGTGCCAGCAGCTTAGGATCTAGCGCCTACTCCTACGAGCAGTACTTC. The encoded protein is CASSLGSSAYSYEQYF.

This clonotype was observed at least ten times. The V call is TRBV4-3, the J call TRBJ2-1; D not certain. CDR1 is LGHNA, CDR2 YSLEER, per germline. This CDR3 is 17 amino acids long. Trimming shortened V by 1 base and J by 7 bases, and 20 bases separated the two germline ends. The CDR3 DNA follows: TGCGCCAGCAGCCAAGGAACCCGAGGTGCGGTAGGTAATGAGCAGTTCTTC. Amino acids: CASSQGTRGAVGNEQFF.

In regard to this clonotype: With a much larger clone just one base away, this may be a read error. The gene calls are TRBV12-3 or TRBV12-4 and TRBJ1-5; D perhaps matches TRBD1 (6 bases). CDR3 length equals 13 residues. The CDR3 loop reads CAGSTGLKQPQHF. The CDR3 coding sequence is TGTGCCGGCAGTACAGGGTTAAAGCAGCCCCAGCATTTT.

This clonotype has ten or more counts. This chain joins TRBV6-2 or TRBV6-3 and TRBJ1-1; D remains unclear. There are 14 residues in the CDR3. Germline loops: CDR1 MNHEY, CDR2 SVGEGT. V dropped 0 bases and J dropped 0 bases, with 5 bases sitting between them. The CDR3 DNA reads TGTGCCAGCAGTTACTCGTTTCTGAACACTGAAGCTTTCTTT. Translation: CASSYSFLNTEAFF.

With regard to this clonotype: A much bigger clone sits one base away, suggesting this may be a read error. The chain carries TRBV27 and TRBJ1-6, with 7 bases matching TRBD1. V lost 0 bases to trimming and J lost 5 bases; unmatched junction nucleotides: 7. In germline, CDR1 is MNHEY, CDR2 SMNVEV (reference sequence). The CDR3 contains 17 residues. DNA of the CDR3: TGTGCCAGCAGTTTATCAGGGACAGTCGAGAATAATTCACCCCTCCACTTT. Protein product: CASSLSGTVENNSPLHF.

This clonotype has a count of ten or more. The CDR3 loop is CASSIQGADIEQYF. The CDR3, as DNA: TGTGCCAGTAGTATTCAGGGGGCGGATATTGAGCAGTACTTC. This sequence joins TRBV19 and TRBJ2-7; 8 positions match TRBD1. The V gene end was trimmed by 3 bases and the J gene end by 7 bases; junction bases not matched to a gene: 8. Germline V gene data show CDR1 as LNHDA and CDR2 as SQIVND (reference sequence). This CDR3 spans 14 amino acids.

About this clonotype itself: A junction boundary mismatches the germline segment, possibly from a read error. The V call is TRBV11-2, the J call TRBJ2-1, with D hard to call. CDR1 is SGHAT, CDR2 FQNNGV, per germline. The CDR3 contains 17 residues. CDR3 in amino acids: CASSLDEELGSYNERFF. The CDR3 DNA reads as TGTGCCAGCAGCTTAGATGAGGAGCTAGGCTCCTACAATGAGCGGTTCTTC. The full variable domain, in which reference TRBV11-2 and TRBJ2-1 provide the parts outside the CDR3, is EAGVAQSPRYKIIEKRQSVAFWCNPISGHATLYWYQQILGQGPKLLIQFQNNGVVDDSQLPKDRFSAERLKGVDSTLKIQPAKLEDSAVYLCASSLDEELGSYNERFFGPGTRLTVL.

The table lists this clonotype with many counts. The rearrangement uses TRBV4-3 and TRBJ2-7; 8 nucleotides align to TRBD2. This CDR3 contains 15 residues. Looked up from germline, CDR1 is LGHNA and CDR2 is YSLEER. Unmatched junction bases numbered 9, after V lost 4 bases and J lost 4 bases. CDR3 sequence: CASSPSGAGAYEQYF. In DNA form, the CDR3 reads TGCGCCAGCAGCCCCTCGGGAGCGGGGGCATACGAGCAGTACTTC.